The 18 T cell receptor beta chains below come from one sample, sequenced in a study of shared clonotypes between healthy human individuals. The naive CD8 subset, CD45RO-negative cells positively selected for CCR7, excluded terminally differentiated effector memory CD45RA+ cells. Method: immunoSEQ multiplex PCR; TCRdb's copy keeps in-frame clones and lacks some. The data show about 2.1 million clones, with around 93% seen just once and 1.5% to 2% held by the top ten. Sequencing used naive CD8+ T cells from PBMCs. The origin of the receptors is a man aged 18 to 35 in good health. Some clones in this sample may be carry-over from other donors' samples.

The rearrangement links TRBV5-5 to TRBJ2-2, with 12 bases matching TRBD2. Germline CDR1 reads SGHKS; CDR2 reads YYEKEE (reference sequence). V gave up 1 base and J gave up 4 bases; unmatched junction bases: 5. This CDR3 is 17 amino acids long. This CDR3 reads CASSLTSGRYTTGELFF. In DNA, the CDR3 is TGTGCCAGCAGCTTGACTAGCGGGAGGTACACCACCGGGGAGCTGTTTTTT.

This clone was counted a few times. The gene calls are TRBV6-5 and TRBJ1-1, with D perhaps matching TRBD1 (6 bases). Germline V gene lookup returns CDR1 MNHEY and CDR2 SVGAGI. The CDR3 is 14 amino acids. The V end was cut by 6 bases, the J end by 1 base, with 12 bases between. The chain's CDR3 is CASSRLTGNTEAFF. CDR3 in DNA: TGTGCCAGCAGCCGCCTGACAGGGAACACTGAAGCTTTCTTT.

The chain joins TRBV27 to TRBJ2-3; 12 bases are a match to TRBD2. The CDR3 covers 17 residues. Trimming removed 5 bases from V and 3 bases from J; junction bases left unmatched: 9. The germline gives CDR1 MNHEY, CDR2 SMNVEV (reference sequence). DNA of the CDR3: TGTGCCAGCAGTAGGCTAGCGGGAGGGCCCGGGACAGATACGCAGTATTTT. As protein: CASSRLAGGPGTDTQYF.

Turning to this clone: Other nucleotide sequences in the sample specify the same CDR3. V usage is TRBV12-5 and J usage is TRBJ1-1; tentatively, D is TRBD1 (5 bases). The CDR3 runs 13 residues. V lost 6 bases and J 1 base, leaving 9 bases between the germline ends. In germline, CDR1 is LGHNT, CDR2 FRNRAP. The CDR3 coding sequence is TGTGCTAGTGGAATTGGGGGGAACACTGAAGCTTTCTTT. Translation gives CASGIGGNTEAFF.

J is TRBJ1-1 and V is TRBV7-9, with D possibly matching TRBD1 (5 bases). Germline V CDR1 and CDR2: SEHNR, FQNEAQ (reference sequence). Trimming took off 4 bases at V and 1 base at J, with 16 bases between the two ends. The CDR3 is 16 residues long. The CDR3 region is CASSSIPWGGNTEAFF. DNA for the CDR3: TGTGCCAGCAGCTCCATACCATGGGGGGGGAACACTGAAGCTTTCTTT.

This chain links TRBV10-1 with TRBJ2-7, with a possible D match to TRBD1 (7 bases). The CDR3 sequence is 15 residues long. CDR1 and CDR2 from the germline V gene are WNHNN and SYGVQD (reference sequence). Trimming left V 4 bases short and J 5 bases short, with 18 bases between. CDR3 protein: CASSGTGEPGDEQYF. The CDR3, as DNA: TGCGCCAGCAGTGGAACAGGGGAACCGGGAGACGAGCAGTACTTC.

The gene calls are TRBV28 and TRBJ2-1; 9 bases fit TRBD2. Germline loops: CDR1 MDHEN, CDR2 SYDVKM. This CDR3 contains 15 residues. V was clipped by 6 bases and J by 2 bases; unmatched bases: 5. CDR3 bases: TGTGCCAGCAGCATTCTAGCGGGAACCTACAATGAGCAGTTCTTC. Residues: CASSILAGTYNEQFF.

V usage is TRBV7-9 and J usage is TRBJ2-1, with TRBD2 matching 10 bases. Germline V CDR1 and CDR2: SEHNR, FQNEAQ (reference sequence). CDR3 length: 17 residues. The J segment lost 1 base and the V segment lost 2 bases, leaving 5 bases of the junction unmatched. This CDR3 is CASSLRSSGSSYNEQFF. CDR3 nucleotides: TGTGCCAGCAGCTTAAGGTCTAGCGGGAGTTCCTACAATGAGCAGTTCTTC.

The chain employs TRBV6-1 and TRBJ2-3; 8 bases match TRBD2. Germline trimming cut 3 bases from V and 2 bases from J; bases unmatched to any gene: 7. Germline V gives CDR1 MNHNS, CDR2 SASEGT. The CDR3 extends over 16 amino acids. CDR3 nucleotides: TGTGCCAGCAGTGAGCTCCCGGGAGGGTTCACAGATACGCAGTATTTT. Amino acids: CASSELPGGFTDTQYF.

V is TRBV6-1 and J is TRBJ1-1; D is uncertain. Germline loops: CDR1 MNHNS, CDR2 SASEGT. This CDR3 is built from 15 residues. Trimming pared 2 bases from V and 1 base from J, leaving 11 bases between. The CDR3 region is CASSESRMRNTEAFF. The CDR3 coding sequence is TGTGCCAGCAGTGAATCGCGGATGAGGAACACTGAAGCTTTCTTT.

This clone is a singleton in its sample. The rearrangement links TRBV13 to TRBJ1-2; no definite D call. Trimming pared 1 base from V and 4 bases from J, leaving 10 bases between. Germline CDR1 and CDR2: PRHDT and FYEKMQ (reference sequence). CDR3 length equals 14 residues. The CDR3 DNA reads TGTGCCAGCAGCTTAGAAGCGGTAACCTATGGCTACACCTTC. As protein: CASSLEAVTYGYTF.

This sequence joins TRBV19 and TRBJ2-1, with 11 bases that match TRBD2. Looked up from germline, CDR1 is LNHDA and CDR2 is SQIVND (reference sequence). This CDR3 is 16 amino acids long. With 5 bases clipped from V and 4 bases from J, the junction kept 7 bases outside the gene matches. DNA for the CDR3: TGTGCCAGTAGTGGGGCTAGCGGGAGGACTTACAATGAGCAGTTCTTC. It translates to CASSGASGRTYNEQFF. Using reference TRBV19 and TRBJ2-1 for the parts outside the CDR3, the full variable domain is DGGITQSPKYLFRKEGQNVTLSCEQNLNHDAMYWYRQDPGQGLRLIYYSQIVNDFQKGDIAEGYSVSREKKESFPLTVTSAQKNPTAFYLCASSGASGRTYNEQFFGPGTRLTVL.

V and J are TRBV6-6 and TRBJ2-5; 7 bases map to TRBD1. The J call could be wrong; TRBJ2-7 is a better fit for the DNA end. Germline V CDR1 and CDR2: MNHNY, SVGAGI (reference sequence). The CDR3 sequence is 13 residues long. In DNA form, the CDR3 reads TGTGCCAGCAGAGGACAGGTGCACTACGAGCAGTACTTC. Its protein product is CASRGQVHYEQYF.

This chain links TRBV28 with TRBJ1-5; 9 bases align to TRBD1. The CDR3 sequence is 19 residues long. The trim removed 5 bases at V and 0 bases at J, leaving 14 bases unmatched. Germline CDR1 is MDHEN and CDR2 is SYDVKM. DNA for the CDR3: TGTGCCAGCAGTCGCAACCGGGACAGGGAAGTTTATAGCAATCAGCCCCAGCATTTT. It specifies CASSRNRDREVYSNQPQHF.

The rearrangement links TRBV15 to TRBJ1-1; D might be TRBD1 (5 bases). V lost 0 bases and J 5 bases, leaving 10 bases between the germline ends. The germline CDR1 and CDR2 sequences are LNHNV and YYDKDF (reference sequence). The CDR3 is made up of 14 amino acids. CDR3 protein: CATSRDPRETEAFF. The CDR3 DNA sequence: TGTGCCACCAGCAGAGATCCCAGGGAGACTGAAGCTTTCTTT.

The chain couples TRBV27 to TRBJ2-7, with 8 bases matching TRBD2. J gave up 6 bases and V 6 bases, and 13 bases lay outside the gene matches. Germline V lookup: CDR1 MNHEY, CDR2 SMNVEV (reference sequence). The CDR3 runs to 15 residues. In DNA, the CDR3 is TGTGCCAGCAGCCTAGGGAGCGGGAGTAGGGGCGAGCAGTACTTC. Protein: CASSLGSGSRGEQYF.

V and J are TRBV29-1 and TRBJ2-1; TRBD2 matches at 9 bases. From germline, CDR1 is SQVTM and CDR2 ANQGSEA. The CDR3 is 15 residues long. Trimming at V came to 3 bases and at J to 4 bases, leaving 7 bases not matched to a gene. The CDR3 nucleotides read TGCAGCGTTGAGGAGGCGGGAGGGCCATACAATGAGCAGTTCTTC. Residues: CSVEEAGGPYNEQFF.

A single count supports this clone. Without the conserved terminal phenylalanine or tryptophan, this CDR3 likely stems from a read error. The DNA is left out, because the CDR3 cannot be placed on it with certainty; the CDR3 is given as TCRdb lists it. The chain carries TRBV5-3 and TRBJ2-7; the D call of TRBD1 is as the table states it, not checked on the DNA. TRBV5-3 carries the ORF label, with uncertain function. The CDR3 has 12 amino acids, counting both end residues. CDR3 protein: CARSKTGCAPQH.